This entry lists 9 T cell receptor beta chains sequenced from one sample in a study of T cell changes during pregnancy in multiple sclerosis. Profiling relied on immunoSEQ multiplex PCR, and the TCRdb table lists in-frame clones only, not all of them. The sample shows roughly 80,000 clones, about 91% of them seen only once. The sequenced sample was peripheral blood, obtained before pregnancy. Receptors were obtained from a female donor with multiple sclerosis, enrolled in a pregnancy study.

This clone was seen only once. The rearrangement uses TRBV9 and TRBJ2-3; 13 bases match TRBD2. V dropped 3 bases and J dropped 1; count of bases not matched to a gene: 2. The V gene's germline CDR1 is SGDLS and CDR2 YYNGEE. The CDR3 contains 16 residues. The CDR3 reads CASSEGTSGGTDTQYF. The DNA of the CDR3 is TGTGCCAGCAGCGAGGGGACTAGCGGGGGCACAGATACGCAGTATTTT.

This chain connects TRBV18 to TRBJ1-2; D ambiguous. The CDR3 has 13 residues. V was clipped by 2 bases and J by 5 bases, with 9 bases between them. CDR1 and CDR2 (germline): KGHSH, LQKENI. The CDR3 reads CASSPGRKYGYTF. The CDR3 nucleotides are TGTGCCAGCTCACCAGGCAGGAAGTATGGCTACACCTTC.

The genes are TRBV29-1 and TRBJ2-7; weak D call: TRBD1 (5 bases). This CDR3 contains 13 residues. CDR1 and CDR2 (germline): SQVTM, ANQGSEA. Deletions cut 3 bases from V and 2 bases from J, with 11 bases between. Here the CDR3 DNA reads TGCAGCGTTGAGATACAGGAACCCTACGAGCAGTACTTC. Its protein product is CSVEIQEPYEQYF.

The V call is TRBV9, the J call TRBJ2-1; 10 bases align to TRBD2. Germline CDR1 SGDLS, CDR2 YYNGEE. The ends lost 0 bases at V and 0 bases at J; junction bases unmatched: 9. The CDR3 is made up of 19 amino acids. The CDR3 DNA reads TGTGCCAGCAGCGTAGGGGCTAGCGGGGGATCGAGCTCCTACAATGAGCAGTTCTTC. It specifies CASSVGASGGSSSYNEQFF. Supplemented by reference TRBV9 and TRBJ2-1, the full variable domain reads DSGVTQTPKHLITATGQRVTLRCSPRSGDLSVYWYQQSLDQGLQFLIQYYNGEERAKGNILERFSAQQFPDLHSELNLSSLELGDSALYFCASSVGASGGSSSYNEQFFGPGTRLTVL.

V usage is TRBV6-1 and J usage is TRBJ1-1; D uncertain. V lost 4 bases and J lost 2, with 8 bases in between. The CDR3 sequence is 13 residues long. CDR1 and CDR2 (germline): MNHNS, SASEGT. The CDR3 is CASSVTDNTEAFF. The DNA for the CDR3 is TGTGCCAGCAGTGTAACAGATAACACTGAAGCTTTCTTT.

This chain joins TRBV9 and TRBJ2-3, with D possibly being TRBD2 (6 bases). Germline values: CDR1 SGDLS, CDR2 YYNGEE. The CDR3 totals 16 residues. Deletions cut 0 bases from V and 0 bases from J, with 11 bases between. For the CDR3, the DNA is TGTGCCAGCAGCGTAGGTAGCGGTTCTAGCACAGATACGCAGTATTTT. As protein: CASSVGSGSSTDTQYF.

CDR3 nucleotides: TGTGCCAGCAGCTCGACAGGGGGCGACACTGAAGCTTTCTTT. Translated: CASSSTGGDTEAFF. The chain employs TRBV6-1 and TRBJ1-1, with TRBD1 matching 10 bases. Per germline, CDR1 MNHNS and CDR2 SASEGT. V shed 6 bases, J shed 3 bases, and the junction held 4 bases outside the gene matches. The CDR3 has 14 amino acids.

The chain employs TRBV9 and TRBJ2-2, with D unresolved. The germline CDR1 and CDR2 sequences are SGDLS and YYNGEE. Trimming shortened V by 0 bases and J by 5 bases, and 11 bases separated the two germline ends. The CDR3 consists of 15 residues. For the CDR3, the DNA is TGTGCCAGCAGCGTAGCATCTCCAGTGACCGGGGAGCTGTTTTTT. Translation gives CASSVASPVTGELFF. The full variable domain, with the rest looked up from reference TRBV9 and TRBJ2-2, is DSGVTQTPKHLITATGQRVTLRCSPRSGDLSVYWYQQSLDQGLQFLIQYYNGEERAKGNILERFSAQQFPDLHSELNLSSLELGDSALYFCASSVASPVTGELFFGEGSRLTVL.

The gene calls are TRBV5-6 and TRBJ2-7; TRBD2 matches at 11 bases. The CDR3 is made up of 16 amino acids. The germline gives CDR1 SGHDT, CDR2 YYEEEE. V lost 1 base, J lost 3 bases, and 6 bases stayed unmatched. CDR3 sequence (DNA): TGTGCCAGCAGCTTGCTGGCTAGCGGGGGGTTCTACGAGCAGTACTTC. Translating it yields CASSLLASGGFYEQYF.